This T cell receptor beta chain was recovered during a study of blood T cells in healthy people across ages. Study-wide background: Template switching picked up about one barcoded beta molecule for each two T cells.

This CDR3 has 14 amino acids. Losses at the gene ends were 6 bases for V and 5 bases for J; bases not matched to a gene: 4. Germline CDR1 is SQVTM and CDR2 is ANQGSEA. Primed by a sample-barcoded 5' primer and a J-beta primer mix, a second PCR proceeded for roughly 6 to 12 cycles. Every cDNA was tagged by a template-switch adaptor with 12 random nucleotides. TCRdb recomputed calls from the 5' RACE reads with MiXCR, one row per CDR3 protein. Here the sample spans hundreds of thousands of distinct CDR3 sequences, about 46% being singletons. Study outcomes and limitations: As naive T cell percentage varied, TCR beta diversity correlated strongly with it.

Concerning this clonotype: Its target is not known.

This sequence joins TRBV29-1 and TRBJ2-3; TRBD2 matches at 14 bases. This clonotype was sampled from a man aged 80 or over in good health. The sequencing input was blood. As DNA, the CDR3 is TGCAGCGTAGGGACTAGCGGGAGTGGAGATACGCAGTATTTT. This encodes CSVGTSGSGDTQYF.